These 2 T cell receptor beta chains originate from one sample sequenced in a study of Tregs in tolerant kidney transplant recipients (dated by TCRdb to between 2018 and 2020). The library was obtained by the immunoSEQ multiplex PCR assay. TCRdb provides this immuneACCESS table in a form limited to in-frame rearrangements. Some clones are lacking; in checked studies, under half of them reflect an unresolved V gene, and why the rest are absent is not known. The sample records over 60,000 clones, about four fifths of which are singletons. The ten largest clones capture around 4% of the sample. The sequenced material came from CD4+ T cells from blood. These receptors were collected from a human donor in good health.

The gene calls are TRBV6-1 and TRBJ2-1, with a possible D match to TRBD1 (6 bases). Germline V gene sequence: CDR1 MNHNS, CDR2 SASEGT. The ends were cut back, 5 bases at V and 7 bases at J, with 15 bases in the middle. This CDR3 has 14 amino acids. CDR3 sequence reads: CASSPSPRGNEQFF. CDR3 in DNA: TGTGCCAGCAGTCCGTCCCCTAGGGGGAATGAGCAGTTCTTC.

V usage is TRBV18 and J usage is TRBJ2-5; D gene ambiguous. V was cut by 4 bases and J by 2 bases, with 14 bases left in between. Germline V gene data show CDR1 as KGHSH and CDR2 as LQKENI. CDR3 length: 15 amino acids. The CDR3 spells CASSRGVGEQETQYF. CDR3 coding DNA: TGTGCCAGCTCACGTGGGGTAGGCGAGCAAGAGACCCAGTACTTC.